These 17 T cell receptor beta chains originate from one sample sequenced in a study of blood T cell repertoires in COVID-19. Data came from immunoSEQ multiplex PCR; TCRdb stores just in-frame clones and leaves some out. The repertoire holds under 250,000 clones, with roughly 82% as singletons. The sequenced material came from peripheral blood. Receptors were obtained from a human donor in a cohort sampled during active COVID-19.

This sequence joins TRBV2 and TRBJ1-5, with D possibly matching TRBD1 (5 bases). The CDR3 is made up of 14 amino acids. Germline values: CDR1 SNHLY, CDR2 FYNNEI. Trimming shortened V by 7 bases and J by 5 bases, and 15 bases separated the two germline ends. Here the CDR3 reads CASTRDGGYQPQHF. Written as DNA, the CDR3 is TGTGCCAGCACCCGGGACGGGGGTTATCAGCCCCAGCATTTT.

V and J are TRBV30 and TRBJ1-6, with 7 bases lining up with TRBD1. With 3 bases clipped from V and 5 bases from J, the junction kept 13 bases outside the gene matches. The CDR3 sequence is 17 residues long. CDR1 is GTSNPN, CDR2 SVGIG, per germline (reference sequence). DNA of the CDR3: TGTGCCTGGAGCGCCAAGCACAGGGGAGGAGATAATTCACCCCTCCACTTT. Amino acid sequence: CAWSAKHRGGDNSPLHF.

This sequence joins TRBV5-1 and TRBJ1-5, with D perhaps TRBD1 (6 bases). CDR1 and CDR2 from the germline V gene are SGHRS and YFSETQ. The CDR3 runs to 15 residues. V was clipped by 3 bases and J by 3 bases, with 13 bases between them. For the CDR3, the DNA is TGCGCCAGCAGCTCCCGCCGGGACATCAATCAGCCCCAGCATTTT. Its translation: CASSSRRDINQPQHF.

V and J are TRBV6-4 and TRBJ2-2; TRBD1 agrees at 9 bases. Germline CDR1 MRHNA, CDR2 SNTAGT. V lost 4 bases and J lost 2; bases outside the gene matches: 11. The CDR3 contains 18 residues. CDR3 sequence (DNA): TGTGCCAGCAGTGTATCCCCTCTGGGACAGGGTAACACCGGGGAGCTGTTTTTT. Translation gives CASSVSPLGQGNTGELFF.

The chain couples TRBV30 to TRBJ2-5; D perhaps matches TRBD1 (6 bases). Per the germline V gene, CDR1 is GTSNPN and CDR2 is SVGIG (reference sequence). V was cut by 1 base and J by 11 bases, with 8 bases left in between. This CDR3 contains 10 residues. CDR3 coding DNA: TGTGCCTGGAGTGCAGGACAGCAGTACTTC. Amino acid sequence: CAWSAGQQYF.

The chain uses TRBV12-2 and TRBJ2-3; TRBD2, the D gene given by the table, was not confirmed from the DNA. TRBV12-2 is listed as a pseudogene. The CDR3 contains 17 residues. CDR3: CASRLARQREGQDTQYF. The CDR3 DNA reads TGTGCAAGTCGCTTAGCTAGGCAGCGGGAGGGTCAAGATACGCAGTATTTT.

J is TRBJ1-3 and V is TRBV5-1, with 9 bases lining up with TRBD1. Unmatched junction bases numbered 11, after V lost 4 bases and J lost 9 bases. Germline CDR1 reads SGHRS; CDR2 reads YFSETQ. The CDR3 length is 15 residues. The CDR3: CASSEMGQGGATIYF. DNA for the CDR3: TGCGCCAGCAGCGAAATGGGACAGGGTGGTGCCACCATATATTTT.

J is TRBJ1-5 and V is TRBV4-2; D is unresolved. V lost 0 bases to trimming and J lost 4 bases, with 10 bases between them. The germline CDR1 and CDR2 sequences are LGHNA and YNFKEQ. The CDR3 extends over 15 amino acids. The CDR3 DNA is TGTGCCAGCAGCCAAGATTTTAACAGTAATCAGCCCCAGCATTTT. Residues: CASSQDFNSNQPQHF.

The chain combines TRBV2 with TRBJ2-1, with a tentative D call TRBD2 (7 bases). The CDR3 loop spans 14 amino acids. The germline gives CDR1 SNHLY, CDR2 FYNNEI. The V gene lost 8 bases and the J gene lost 9 bases, with 20 bases spanning the gap. CDR3 DNA sequence: TGTGCCAGCCCGACTAGCAGTATAGGGGGTGAGCAGTTCTTC. Protein sequence: CASPTSSIGGEQFF.

The J gene is TRBJ1-4, the V gene TRBV6-5, with 8 bases aligning to TRBD1. V gave up 5 bases and J gave up 13 bases; unmatched junction bases: 9. Germline-derived CDR1 and CDR2 are MNHEY and SVGAGI. The CDR3 extends over 13 amino acids. The CDR3: CASSQDRVGLLFF. The CDR3 DNA follows: TGTGCCAGCAGTCAGGACAGGGTTGGTTTACTGTTTTTT.

The rearrangement links TRBV5-1 to TRBJ1-6, with 8 nucleotides matching TRBD1. The CDR3 loop spans 16 amino acids. Unmatched junction bases numbered 7, after V lost 4 bases and J lost 4 bases. CDR1 is SGHRS and CDR2 is YFSETQ in the germline V gene. The CDR3 loop reads CASSRTGGEYNSPLHF. The CDR3 coding sequence is TGCGCCAGCAGCAGAACAGGGGGAGAATATAATTCACCCCTCCACTTT.

The chain combines TRBV2 with TRBJ2-1; 9 positions match TRBD2. The CDR3 runs to 15 residues. Germline loops: CDR1 SNHLY, CDR2 FYNNEI. The trim removed 7 bases at V and 9 bases at J, leaving 13 bases unmatched. The DNA for the CDR3 is TGTGCCAGCATGAGGGGTAGCGGGAGTGGGAGTGAGCAGTTCTTC. Its translation: CASMRGSGSGSEQFF.

V gene TRBV28 combines with J gene TRBJ1-4; D unresolved. From germline, CDR1 is MDHEN and CDR2 SYDVKM. This CDR3 has 17 residues. Trimming cost V 6 bases and J 0 bases, with 17 bases left between them. The chain's CDR3 is CASSRPTQLPTNEKLFF. CDR3 sequence (DNA): TGTGCCAGCAGCCGTCCTACCCAACTGCCAACTAATGAAAAACTGTTTTTT.

This clone was observed a few times. V usage is TRBV6-1 and J usage is TRBJ1-3; unclear D gene. The CDR3 is 18 amino acids. Germline V gives CDR1 MNHNS, CDR2 SASEGT. V was pared by 3 bases and J by 0 bases, with 18 bases between. The CDR3 loop reads CASSDELGVPLSGNTIYF. CDR3 DNA sequence: TGTGCCAGCAGTGACGAGTTGGGCGTGCCCCTCTCTGGAAACACCATATATTTT.

The CDR3 region is CASSRQGARNEKLFF. CDR3 DNA: TGTGCCAGCTCACGACAGGGGGCGCGGAATGAAAAACTGTTTTTT. This sequence joins TRBV18 and TRBJ1-4; 10 positions match TRBD1. The CDR3 length is 15 residues. The trim removed 4 bases at V and 5 bases at J, leaving 4 bases unmatched. From germline, CDR1 is KGHSH and CDR2 LQKENI. The full variable domain, in which reference TRBV18 and TRBJ1-4 provide the parts outside the CDR3, is NAGVMQNPRHLVRRRGQEARLRCSPMKGHSHVYWYRQLPEEGLKFMVYLQKENIIDESGMPKERFSAEFPKEGPSILRIQQVVRGDSAAYFCASSRQGARNEKLFFGSGTQLSVL.

V and J are TRBV6-5 and TRBJ2-1, with 7 bases that match TRBD1. With V trimmed by 2 bases and J by 4 bases, 5 bases remained unmatched. Germline CDR1 and CDR2: MNHEY and SVGAGI. The CDR3 loop spans 15 amino acids. The DNA for the CDR3 is TGTGCCAGCAGTTACACCCGGGGACAGTACAATGAGCAGTTCTTC. It is translated as CASSYTRGQYNEQFF.

The chain has TRBV4-2 and TRBJ1-6; 10 bases agree with TRBD1. Germline V gene lookup returns CDR1 LGHNA and CDR2 YNFKEQ. J lost 9 bases, V lost 4 bases, and 6 bases had no gene match. The CDR3 has 15 amino acids. CDR3 residues: CASSRTGTGASPLHF. The CDR3, as DNA: TGTGCCAGCAGCCGAACCGGGACAGGGGCTTCACCCCTCCACTTT.